The TCR beta chain under discussion was sequenced for a study of response to subunit inactivated influenza vaccine. Findings and caveats of the study: Each seasonal influenza vaccination, the authors suggested, recruits few new T cells.

TCRdb reprocessed the RT-PCR reads with MiXCR, giving one entry per CDR3 protein. The sample contains fewer than 550,000 distinct CDR3 sequences, over 25% of which appear only once. Trimming removed 7 bases at V and 3 bases at J, with 7 bases between. Per the germline V gene, CDR1 is SNHLY and CDR2 is FYNNEI. The CDR3 extends over 11 amino acids. Only a few counts were recorded for this clonotype. Its specificity is unknown. The sample was CD4+ T cells sorted from PBMCs, taken approximately 5 days after vaccination. The V call is TRBV2, the J call TRBJ2-7; D is uncertain. This clonotype originated in a middle-aged man who received an inactivated influenza vaccine. The CDR3 coding sequence is TGTGCCAGCAAGGCAGTCTACGAGCAGTACTTC. The encoded protein is CASKAVYEQYF.